The TCR beta chain described here comes from a study of T cell clusters in autoimmune cytopenias. Study observations and caveats: Clustering suggested that physiological T cell clusters were missing in primary autoimmune cytopenia patients. Functional roles of the in silico T cell clusters still await experimental validation. Compared with active autoimmune hepatitis patients, healthy donors showed approximately 3-fold more exclusive TRB clusters. TRB repertoire shifts in secondary cytopenia and chronic lymphocytic leukemia mostly reflected lymphoma, not autoimmunity.

Multiplex touch-down PCR amplified TRB using TRB-A and TRB-B pools in one tube. TCRdb reworked the multiplex PCR reads into one entry per CDR3 protein, no DNA. This specimen shows 3,500 to 4,000 distinct CDR3 sequences; the ten leading clones hold roughly 17%. Some 38,000 genome equivalents of blood DNA were amplified for TRB. Turning to this clonotype: Its cognate antigen is unknown.

The TCR comes from a human donor with an autoimmune cytopenia or autoimmune hepatitis (not recorded which). The sequencing input was peripheral blood.

The CDR3 reads CASSPGAGVGEAFF. The V and J genes are TRBV12-3 or TRBV12-4 and TRBJ1-1; with no DNA, the TCRdb D assignment of TRBD1 cannot be verified. CDR3 length: 14 residues.